Sequencing of this T cell receptor (beta chain) was carried out in a study of T cells after posttransplantation cyclophosphamide. Germline V gene lookup returns CDR1 MNHNS and CDR2 SASEGT. V lost 6 bases and J 7 bases, leaving 12 bases between the germline ends. The CDR3 has 12 amino acids. This table comes from immunoSEQ multiplex PCR, and its TCRdb copy is limited to in-frame clones, with some not included. The table records tens of thousands of clones, over 85% of them present only once. Sequenced input: PBMCs. This receptor was taken from a woman aged 25 to 39 in good health and a related stem cell transplant donor. The chain joins TRBV6-1 to TRBJ1-2; no clear D gene. CDR3 nucleotide sequence: TGTGCCAGCAGGCGAGGAAGGGTTGGCTACACCTTC. Amino acids: CASRRGRVGYTF.